Listed here are 32 T cell receptor beta chains from one sample, sequenced in a study of STAT5B mutations in CD4+ large granular lymphocyte leukemia. Assay used: immunoSEQ multiplex PCR; TCRdb lists only in-frame clones, some missing. The sample consists of some 34,000 clones, around 70% of them appearing once. The sequencing sample was made of CD4+ T cells from blood buffy coats. These receptors were collected from a human donor in good health.

The table lists this clone with a count of one. The chain uses TRBV15 and TRBJ2-1, with D unclear. Per germline, CDR1 LNHNV and CDR2 YYDKDF (reference sequence). The CDR3 spans 16 residues. Trimming pared 1 base from V and 7 bases from J, leaving 17 bases between. Written as DNA, the CDR3 is TGTGCCACCAGCAGAGTTTTGGGCGGCCTGCGGAATGAGCAGTTCTTC. This translates into CATSRVLGGLRNEQFF.

V usage is TRBV5-1 and J usage is TRBJ2-3; D not certain. In germline, CDR1 is SGHRS, CDR2 YFSETQ. Deletions cut 1 base from V and 6 bases from J, with 15 bases between. The CDR3 consists of 15 residues. DNA for the CDR3: TGCGCCAGCAGCTTGCAGTGGACGGGCGAGGATACGCAGTATTTT. It yields the protein CASSLQWTGEDTQYF.

The rearrangement joins TRBV5-1 to TRBJ1-1; D uncertain. CDR1 is SGHRS, CDR2 YFSETQ, per germline. V was trimmed by 0 bases and J by 1 base, leaving 7 bases between them. The CDR3 contains 14 residues. CDR3 coding DNA: TGCGCCAGCAGCTTGGAGGCGGGGAACACTGAAGCTTTCTTT. Its translation: CASSLEAGNTEAFF.

The chain joins TRBV27 to TRBJ2-2; D perhaps matches TRBD2 (5 bases). Trimming shortened V by 3 bases and J by 5 bases, and 13 bases separated the two germline ends. The V gene's germline CDR1 is MNHEY and CDR2 SMNVEV (reference sequence). The CDR3 consists of 15 residues. The CDR3 bases are TGTGCCAGCAGTTTTTTGGGTCGGGGAACCGGGGAGCTGTTTTTT. The encoded protein is CASSFLGRGTGELFF.

The sample holds one count of this clone. This rearrangement joins TRBV6-1 to TRBJ1-4; possibly TRBD1 for D (6 bases). This CDR3 is built from 16 residues. Trimming shortened V by 1 base and J by 8 bases, and 17 bases separated the two germline ends. Germline V gene lookup returns CDR1 MNHNS and CDR2 SASEGT. The CDR3 loop is CASSEVLRGADEKLFF. DNA for the CDR3: TGTGCCAGCAGTGAAGTCCTCCGGGGGGCGGACGAAAAACTGTTTTTT.

J is TRBJ2-7 and V is TRBV19; 14 bases match TRBD2. V dropped 5 bases and J dropped 5; count of bases not matched to a gene: 8. This CDR3 region has 16 residues. Germline lookup yields CDR1 LNHDA and CDR2 SQIVND (reference sequence). The CDR3 bases are TGTGCCAGTAGTGCACGACTAGCGGGAGGGCTTCACGAGCAGTACTTC. Its protein product is CASSARLAGGLHEQYF.

This clone showed up just a few times. This chain links TRBV7-3 with TRBJ2-5; 10 bases align to TRBD1. The CDR3 is 17 residues long. The germline gives CDR1 SGHTA, CDR2 FQGTGA. Unmatched junction bases numbered 9, after V lost 3 bases and J lost 2 bases. The CDR3 DNA reads TGTGCCAGCAGCTTTGGAAGCGGGACAGGGGAACAAGAGACCCAGTACTTC. It encodes CASSFGSGTGEQETQYF.

The V and J genes are TRBV18 and TRBJ1-2; D may be TRBD1 (6 bases). The V end was cut by 3 bases, the J end by 0 bases, with 11 bases between. This CDR3 has 15 amino acids. Germline CDR1 is KGHSH and CDR2 is LQKENI. CDR3 sequence (DNA): TGTGCCAGCTCACCCATGACAGGAGCTAACTATGGCTACACCTTC. Residues: CASSPMTGANYGYTF.

The J gene is TRBJ2-1, the V gene TRBV2; TRBD2 matches 13 bases. CDR1 is SNHLY and CDR2 is FYNNEI in the germline V gene. Trimming removed 6 bases from V and 9 bases from J; junction bases left unmatched: 8. The CDR3 contains 15 residues. CDR3 in DNA: TGTGCCAGCAGCAAGGGACTAGCGGGAATCATTGAGCAGTTCTTC. Residues: CASSKGLAGIIEQFF.

J is TRBJ2-2 and V is TRBV2; no definite D call. Trimming cost V 6 bases and J 0 bases, with 11 bases left between them. The length of the CDR3 is 15 residues. Per germline, CDR1 SNHLY and CDR2 FYNNEI. The DNA of the CDR3 is TGTGCCAGCAGACTCCGGACGGCGAACACCGGGGAGCTGTTTTTT. It specifies CASRLRTANTGELFF.

The chain has TRBV5-1 and TRBJ2-7; 11 bases are shared with TRBD1. This CDR3 contains 17 residues. CDR1 and CDR2 from the germline V gene are SGHRS and YFSETQ. J gave up 3 bases and V 4 bases, and 12 bases lay outside the gene matches. CDR3 nucleotides: TGCGCCAGCAGCCCTACTACATCCGGGACAGGGGGCTACGAGCAGTACTTC. Its protein product is CASSPTTSGTGGYEQYF.

Of note for this clone: Other DNA sequences within the sample encode an identical CDR3. The chain links TRBV19 to TRBJ2-3; a possible D gene is TRBD2 (5 bases). The CDR3 has 14 residues. V shed 5 bases and J shed 0 bases, with 9 bases lying between them. Germline V gene data show CDR1 as LNHDA and CDR2 as SQIVND (reference sequence). The CDR3, as DNA: TGTGCCAGTAGTCTCAGCGGCAGCACAGATACGCAGTATTTT. Translated: CASSLSGSTDTQYF.

The CDR3 nucleotides read TGTGCCAGCAGCTTACGGCAGGGGGCCGGGGAGCTGTTTTTT. Residues: CASSLRQGAGELFF. The rearrangement joins TRBV7-2 to TRBJ2-2, with 7 bases fitting TRBD1. Trimming at V came to 2 bases and at J to 6 bases, leaving 3 bases not matched to a gene. CDR3 length: 14 residues. From germline, CDR1 is SGHTA and CDR2 FQGNSA.

This clone has only a few counts. At one end the junction does not follow the germline gene, possibly because of a read error. This sequence joins TRBV7-7 and TRBJ2-3, with 7 bases identical to TRBD1. The CDR3 spans 14 residues. CDR1 SSHAT and CDR2 FNYEAQ come from the germline V gene (reference sequence). CDR3 amino acids: CASSRDRGTDTQYF. The CDR3 region has the DNA TGTGCTAGCAGCCGGGACAGAGGGACAGATACGCAGTATTTT.

The V call is TRBV25-1, the J call TRBJ2-2; 9 bases align to TRBD2. Per germline, CDR1 MGHDK and CDR2 SYGVNS. J gave up 4 bases and V 7 bases, and 13 bases lay outside the gene matches. The CDR3 is made up of 17 amino acids. As DNA, the CDR3 is TGTGCCAGCACCGTCCACCCTAGCGGGGCGGGCACCGGGGAGCTGTTTTTT. Amino acid sequence: CASTVHPSGAGTGELFF.

This rearrangement joins TRBV4-2 to TRBJ2-5, with TRBD2 matching 7 bases. CDR1 and CDR2 from the germline V gene are LGHNA and YNFKEQ. Germline trimming cut 1 base from V and 2 bases from J; bases unmatched to any gene: 4. There are 15 residues in the CDR3. This chain's CDR3 is CASSQGLAEQETQYF. The CDR3 DNA sequence: TGTGCCAGCAGCCAAGGTCTAGCGGAACAAGAGACCCAGTACTTC.

The rearrangement uses TRBV11-3 and TRBJ2-7; perhaps TRBD2 as D (7 bases). The CDR3 runs to 13 residues. Germline CDR1 and CDR2: SGHNT and YENEEA. Trimming pared 6 bases from V and 3 bases from J, leaving 12 bases between. The CDR3 sequence: CASSRGARYEQYF. The CDR3 nucleotides read TGTGCCAGCAGTCGGGGGGCGCGCTACGAGCAGTACTTC.

The chain is built from TRBV5-1 and TRBJ2-3; TRBD2 is a possible D gene (6 bases). The germline V gene encodes CDR1 SGHRS and CDR2 YFSETQ. The length of the CDR3 is 16 residues. V was clipped by 0 bases and J by 1 base, with 12 bases between them. Here the CDR3 reads CASSLALARRTDTQYF. CDR3 coding DNA: TGCGCCAGCAGCTTGGCCCTAGCGAGGCGCACAGATACGCAGTATTTT.

The V call is TRBV6-6, the J call TRBJ2-7, with no clear D. Trimming removed 10 bases at V and 7 bases at J, with 26 bases between. The CDR3 totals 15 residues. Germline CDR1 MNHNY, CDR2 SVGAGI (reference sequence). CDR3 nucleotide sequence: TGTGCCACCACCCCCGGGCCAATGGGCTCGAGAGAGCAGTACTTC. It is translated as CATTPGPMGSREQYF.

The chain joins TRBV28 to TRBJ1-2; D gene ambiguous. Germline values: CDR1 MDHEN, CDR2 SYDVKM. Trimming pared 3 bases from V and 4 bases from J, leaving 3 bases between. The CDR3 runs to 11 residues. This chain's CDR3 is CASSFGYGYTF. Written as DNA, the CDR3 is TGTGCCAGCAGTTTCGGCTATGGCTACACCTTC.

This clone was detected a few times. This chain uses TRBV11-2 with TRBJ1-2; the D gene is possibly TRBD1 (6 bases). Germline CDR1 and CDR2: SGHAT and FQNNGV. This CDR3 is 17 amino acids long. V lost 5 bases and J 5 bases, leaving 24 bases between the germline ends. DNA of the CDR3: TGTGCCAGCAGCACGACGTTCTCCAGGGGACGTGGGTATGGCTACACCTTC. This encodes CASSTTFSRGRGYGYTF.

The gene calls are TRBV28 and TRBJ1-5; 9 positions agree with TRBD1. This CDR3 has 14 amino acids. The V gene end was trimmed by 6 bases and the J gene end by 6 bases; junction bases not matched to a gene: 6. Germline-derived CDR1 and CDR2 are MDHEN and SYDVKM. The CDR3 here is CASSTGGKGQPQHF. In DNA, the CDR3 is TGTGCCAGCAGCACAGGGGGCAAAGGTCAGCCCCAGCATTTT.

The sample holds a few counts of this clone. The chain combines TRBV2 with TRBJ1-1; D not resolved. There are 14 residues in the CDR3. V lost 6 bases and J lost 1, with 12 bases in between. CDR1 and CDR2 from the germline V gene are SNHLY and FYNNEI. The CDR3 nucleotides are TGTGCCAGCAGGGAAAGGGTTTCGAACACTGAAGCTTTCTTT. This translates into CASRERVSNTEAFF.

The gene calls are TRBV6-6 and TRBJ2-2; 7 bases match TRBD1. Germline V CDR1 and CDR2: MNHNY, SVGAGI (reference sequence). This CDR3 contains 14 residues. The trim removed 4 bases at V and 6 bases at J, leaving 5 bases unmatched. CDR3 amino acids: CASSSGQWAGELFF. Written as DNA, the CDR3 is TGTGCCAGCAGTTCGGGACAGTGGGCCGGGGAGCTGTTTTTT.

This clone was seen once. V usage is TRBV5-4 and J usage is TRBJ2-3, with D unclear. CDR3 size: 12 residues. V was cut by 0 bases and J by 4 bases, with 3 bases left in between. The germline gives CDR1 SGHNT, CDR2 YYREEE (reference sequence). CDR3 sequence: CASSLDPDTQYF. The DNA for the CDR3 is TGTGCCAGCAGCTTGGACCCAGATACGCAGTATTTT.

This clone was picked up a small number of times. The V and J genes are TRBV19 and TRBJ1-2, with D possibly matching TRBD1 (5 bases). The CDR3 contains 13 residues. Per germline, CDR1 LNHDA and CDR2 SQIVND (reference sequence). Trimming removed 5 bases from V and 7 bases from J, with 14 bases in between. The chain's CDR3 is CASSSQGLGGYTF. Here the CDR3 DNA reads TGTGCCAGTAGTTCCCAGGGACTCGGTGGCTACACCTTC.

This clone has a handful of counts. The chain uses TRBV19 and TRBJ1-5; unclear D gene. This CDR3 comprises 11 residues. V dropped 5 bases and J dropped 9 bases, with 8 bases sitting between them. The germline V gene has CDR1 LNHDA and CDR2 SQIVND (reference sequence). The CDR3 DNA sequence: TGTGCCAGTAGTCGATGGGGGCCCCAGCATTTT. As protein: CASSRWGPQHF.

The rearrangement uses TRBV7-9 and TRBJ2-1; unclear D gene. Germline CDR1 and CDR2: SEHNR and FQNEAQ (reference sequence). The V end was cut by 2 bases, the J end by 7 bases, with 3 bases between. This CDR3 region has 11 residues. CDR3 DNA sequence: TGTGCCAGCAGCTTACTAAATGAGCAGTTCTTC. Protein: CASSLLNEQFF. Combining the CDR3 with reference TRBV7-9 and TRBJ2-1 gives the whole variable domain DTGVSQNPRHKITKRGQNVTFRCDPISEHNRLYWYRQTLGQGPEFLTYFQNEAQLEKSRLLSDRFSAERPKGSFSTLEIQRTEQGDSAMYLCASSLLNEQFFGPGTRLTVL.

The genes are TRBV9 and TRBJ1-4; tentative D call: TRBD1 (5 bases). Germline CDR1 is SGDLS and CDR2 is YYNGEE. Trimming stripped 0 bases from V and 3 bases from J, with 12 bases between. This CDR3 comprises 16 residues. The CDR3: CASSVGVGVPNEKLFF. The CDR3 region has the DNA TGTGCCAGCAGCGTAGGAGTGGGGGTGCCTAATGAAAAACTGTTTTTT. Full variable domain (outside the CDR3, taken from reference TRBV9 and TRBJ1-4): DSGVTQTPKHLITATGQRVTLRCSPRSGDLSVYWYQQSLDQGLQFLIQYYNGEERAKGNILERFSAQQFPDLHSELNLSSLELGDSALYFCASSVGVGVPNEKLFFGSGTQLSVL.

The CDR3 region is CAGLTGDPFYGYTF. The DNA for the CDR3 is TGTGCCGGACTAACAGGGGATCCCTTCTATGGCTACACCTTC. V is TRBV30 and J is TRBJ1-2; TRBD1 matches at 7 bases. Germline lookup yields CDR1 GTSNPN and CDR2 SVGIG (reference sequence). This CDR3 contains 14 residues. The J segment lost 4 bases and the V segment lost 8 bases, leaving 13 bases of the junction unmatched.

V is TRBV6-1 and J is TRBJ1-4, with D possibly matching TRBD1 (5 bases). Germline CDR1 and CDR2: MNHNS and SASEGT. V lost 4 bases and J 6 bases, leaving 21 bases between the germline ends. CDR3 length equals 17 residues. CDR3 in DNA: TGTGCCAGCAGTGGTCGAAGGGGCCGCGCTGGCGATGAAAAACTGTTTTTT. It codes for CASSGRRGRAGDEKLFF.

This chain links TRBV2 with TRBJ1-2; 7 nucleotides align to TRBD1. V trimming: 6 bases; J trimming: 8 bases; junction bases outside the gene matches: 6. Germline-derived CDR1 and CDR2 are SNHLY and FYNNEI. This CDR3 region has 12 residues. CDR3 coding DNA: TGTGCCAGCAGCGGGGACAGAGGAGGCTACACCTTC. Its translation: CASSGDRGGYTF. The whole variable domain, remainder taken from reference TRBV2 and TRBJ1-2, is EPEVTQTPSHQVTQMGQEVILRCVPISNHLYFYWYRQILGQKVEFLVSFYNNEISEKSEIFDDQFSVERPDGSNFTLKIRSTKLEDSAMYFCASSGDRGGYTFGSGTRLTVV.